Listed below are T cell receptor beta chains from one sample, sequenced in a study of blood T cells in healthy people across ages. TCRdb passed the 5' RACE reads through MiXCR, listing each CDR3 protein once. The sample shows about 1.8 million distinct CDR3 sequences, just under 50% of them seen only once. The sample consisted of blood. Receptors were obtained from a woman aged 35 to 49 in good health. CDR3s include the opening cysteine and the closing phenylalanine or tryptophan. The D gene is left open where the match is weak. Clone size, where shown, is once, few, many, or a class for clones that have expanded.

v_call	d_call	clone_size	j_call	cdr3_aa	cdr3_nt
TRBV5-5	NA	NA	TRBJ2-1	CASMLTIASYNEQFF	TGTGCCAGCATGCTGACTATTGCGTCCTACAATGAGCAGTTCTTC
TRBV5-1	TRBD1	NA	TRBJ2-7	CASSLGTGNSYEQYF	TGCGCCAGCAGCTTGGGGACAGGTAACTCCTACGAGCAGTACTTC
TRBV6-1	TRBD1	NA	TRBJ2-6	CASSRPGQVSGANVLTF	TGTGCCAGCAGCCGCCCCGGACAGGTCTCTGGGGCCAACGTCCTGACTTTC
TRBV4-1	NA	few	TRBJ2-3	CASSQDWGGQPTDTQYF	TGCGCCAGCAGCCAAGATTGGGGAGGACAGCCCACAGATACGCAGTATTTT
TRBV28	NA	NA	TRBJ2-5	CASSLFVEYQETQYF	TGTGCCAGCAGTTTATTTGTGGAGTACCAAGAGACCCAGTACTTC
TRBV7-2	TRBD1	few	TRBJ1-4	CASSFAGTGQGKLFF	TGTGCCAGCAGCTTCGCGGGGACAGGGCAAGGGAAACTGTTTTTT
TRBV24-1	TRBD1	few	TRBJ2-7	CATRRDRGFEQYF	TGTGCCACCAGGCGGGACAGGGGCTTCGAGCAGTACTTC
TRBV20-1	TRBD1	NA	TRBJ1-4	CSAGPGQINEKLFF	TGCAGTGCGGGACCGGGACAGATTAATGAAAAACTGTTTTTT
TRBV13	NA	few	TRBJ2-5	CASSYRDGRSNQETQYF	TGTGCCAGCAGCTATAGGGATGGGAGGAGCAACCAAGAGACCCAGTACTTC
TRBV4-2	NA	few	TRBJ2-1	CASSQEFFSRNEQFF	TGTGCCAGCAGCCAGGAATTCTTCTCACGGAATGAGCAGTTCTTC
TRBV15	TRBD1	NA	TRBJ2-3	CATSRKTGGADTQYF	TGTGCCACCAGCAGGAAAACAGGGGGCGCAGATACGCAGTATTTT
TRBV27	TRBD1	few	TRBJ1-1	CASSPAQGRNTEAFF	TGTGCCAGCAGTCCCGCACAGGGGAGGAACACTGAAGCTTTCTTT
TRBV12-3/TRBV12-4	TRBD2	few	TRBJ2-1	CASSFPSGSLAGYNEQFF	TGTGCCAGCAGTTTCCCCTCAGGGTCGCTAGCGGGGTACAATGAGCAGTTCTTC
TRBV12-1	NA	NA	TRBJ2-1	CASSFVGTVGYNEQFF	TGTGCCAGCAGCTTTGTGGGGACAGTGGGCTACAATGAGCAGTTCTTC
TRBV27	NA	NA	TRBJ2-3	CASSLYVGEYTDTQYF	TGTGCCAGCAGTTTATATGTGGGAGAGTACACAGATACGCAGTATTTT
TRBV6-6	NA	few	TRBJ2-7	CASRPQSYEQYF	TGTGCCAGCAGACCACAGTCCTACGAGCAGTACTTC
TRBV7-2	NA	few	TRBJ1-6	CASSLSVRAPLHF	TGTGCCAGCAGCCTAAGTGTCAGAGCACCCCTCCACTTT
TRBV24-1	NA	NA	TRBJ2-5	CATSDRQGGRETQYF	TGTGCCACCAGTGATCGGCAGGGAGGTCGGGAGACCCAGTACTTC
TRBV2	TRBD1	NA	TRBJ2-6	CASPETGASGANVLTF	TGTGCCAGCCCCGAGACAGGGGCCTCTGGGGCCAACGTCCTGACTTTC
TRBV20-1	NA	NA	TRBJ2-3	CSPSGSTDTQYF	TGCAGTCCCTCCGGCAGCACAGATACGCAGTATTTT
TRBV21-1	NA	NA	TRBJ2-5	CASSKAGGTGLPQETQYF	TGTGCCAGCAGCAAGGCTGGGGGTACCGGACTACCCCAAGAGACCCAGTACTTC
TRBV5-1	TRBD1	NA	TRBJ2-1	CASSYSGQARFYSEQFF	TGCGCCAGCAGTTATTCCGGACAGGCTCGCTTCTACAGTGAGCAGTTCTTC
TRBV7-2	TRBD1	NA	TRBJ2-3	CASSRDRVPTDTQYF	TGTGCCAGCAGCCGGGACAGGGTCCCCACAGATACGCAGTATTTT
TRBV28	NA	NA	TRBJ2-2	CASSLSVTGELFF	TGTGCCAGCAGTTTATCTGTAACCGGGGAGCTGTTTTTT
TRBV4-3	TRBD1	few	TRBJ2-6	CASSQNRGRGFANVLTF	TGCGCCAGCAGCCAGAACAGGGGGCGCGGCTTTGCCAACGTCCTGACTTTC
TRBV3-1	NA	few	TRBJ2-5	CASSQDKGLRTQYF	TGTGCCAGCAGCCAAGATAAAGGGTTGAGGACCCAGTACTTC
TRBV6-1	TRBD1	few	TRBJ2-7	CASRARTGNYEQYF	TGTGCCAGCAGAGCCCGGACAGGGAATTACGAGCAGTACTTC
TRBV3-1	TRBD1	NA	TRBJ2-1	CASSHPRGPYNEQFF	TGTGCCAGCAGCCACCCCAGGGGGCCCTACAATGAGCAGTTCTTC
TRBV7-2	TRBD1	NA	TRBJ2-1	CASSRTGINNEQFF	TGTGCCAGCAGCCGGACAGGGATTAACAATGAGCAGTTCTTC
TRBV29-1	TRBD1	NA	TRBJ1-1	CSVGTGSGSEAFF	TGCAGCGTTGGGACAGGGAGTGGATCTGAAGCTTTCTTT
TRBV12-3/TRBV12-4	TRBD1	NA	TRBJ1-5	CASSWEGGQGDDQPQHF	TGTGCCAGCAGTTGGGAAGGGGGACAGGGGGATGATCAGCCCCAGCATTTT
TRBV28	TRBD2	NA	TRBJ2-5	CASSATAGGRETQYF	TGTGCCAGCAGTGCCACAGCGGGGGGGAGAGAGACCCAGTACTTC
TRBV11-2	TRBD2	NA	TRBJ2-6	CASSFRLSGAGANVLTF	TGTGCCAGCAGCTTCCGTCTTAGCGGGGCTGGGGCCAACGTCCTGACTTTC
TRBV20-1	NA	few	TRBJ2-5	CSAPRSDFRETQYF	TGCAGTGCCCCTCGGTCTGATTTTAGAGAGACCCAGTACTTC
TRBV4-3	NA	few	TRBJ2-7	CASSQDRGLNSYEQYF	TGCGCCAGCAGCCAAGATAGAGGATTAAACTCCTACGAGCAGTACTTC
TRBV7-3	TRBD2	few	TRBJ2-1	CASSLIHRGGNPHEQFF	TGTGCCAGCAGCTTAATTCACCGGGGGGGCAATCCACATGAGCAGTTCTTC
TRBV3-1	NA	NA	TRBJ2-5	CASSVGGTGPQGAQYF	TGTGCCAGCAGCGTCGGGGGGACTGGGCCTCAGGGGGCCCAGTACTTC